This T cell receptor (beta chain) came from a study of cytomegalovirus exposure and HLA in healthy donors. Study summary: Inside one of the first data releases sat 75 million to 100 million unique TCRs taken from HLA-typed donors.

This CDR3 region has 17 residues. Germline V gives CDR1 SGHTA, CDR2 FQGNSA. V lost 2 bases and J lost 3; bases outside the gene matches: 11. General study points: It was in a later analysis that TCR association rates were seen to vary by HLA locus, highest for DRB1 and lowest for HLA-C. Productive rates of about 87% or about 30% were seen for most TCR beta V segments in an earlier analysis.

PCR primers comprised 60 Vbeta and 13 Jbeta primers. The protocol was immunoSEQ multiplex PCR, while the TCRdb copy is restricted to in-frame clones and leaves out a portion. Counted here are about 180,000 clones, about 81% occurring once; the ten biggest clones make up 1.5% to 1.9%. In the case of this clone: As yet, its antigen is unknown.

Sequencing input: PBMCs. The rearrangement joins TRBV7-2 to TRBJ2-3; TRBD1 matches at 7 bases. The TCR sequence derives from a man aged 35 to 55 in good health and CMV-seronegative. The CDR3 DNA reads TGTGCCAGCAGCTTACGGGCCCAGGGGGTAAGGACAGATACGCAGTATTTT. Protein sequence: CASSLRAQGVRTDTQYF.